The 9 T cell receptor beta chains given below trace back to one sample, sequenced in a study of human T cells and chemical hapten exposure. Time point defined: patch test 1, 2 weeks after DPC sensitization. Noted treatment: therapeutic diphenylcyclopropenone sensitization with weekly scalp DPC. TCRdb processed the RACE reads anew with MiXCR; each CDR3 protein has one entry. The sample consists of 300,000 to 400,000 distinct CDR3 sequences, under 9% of them appearing once. The sample consisted of whole blood, taken in connection with sensitization to the hapten diphenylcyclopropenone (DPC). These receptor sequences come from a young woman with alopecia areata. Some clones in this sample may be carry-over from other donors' samples.

This clonotype has ten or more counts. The rearrangement joins TRBV12-3 or TRBV12-4 to TRBJ2-7; no firm D call. The CDR3 runs to 14 residues. V lost 3 bases and J lost 4, with 13 bases in between. The CDR3 region has the DNA TGTGCCAGCAGTTTTCCGACGGACCCGTACGAGCAGTACTTC. Protein: CASSFPTDPYEQYF.

This clonotype was recorded a few times. CDR3 region: CASSEAGTSGGFETQYF. Here the CDR3 DNA reads TGTGCCAGCAGCGAGGCCGGGACTAGCGGGGGGTTTGAGACGCAGTATTTT. The V and J genes are TRBV9 and TRBJ2-3, with 15 bases identical to TRBD2. The CDR3 loop spans 17 amino acids. Germline V gene lookup returns CDR1 SGDLS and CDR2 YYNGEE. With 3 bases clipped from V and 9 bases from J, the junction kept 11 bases outside the gene matches.

This clonotype appeared a few times. This chain connects TRBV7-2 to TRBJ1-6, with D possibly matching TRBD1 (5 bases). V was pared by 4 bases and J by 10 bases, with 14 bases between. Per germline, CDR1 SGHTA and CDR2 FQGNSA. This CDR3 spans 14 amino acids. Written as DNA, the CDR3 is TGTGCCAGCAGCTCCTGGGGGGTTGGGTCACCCCTCCACTTT. It translates to CASSSWGVGSPLHF.

V gene TRBV5-1 combines with J gene TRBJ1-4, with D unresolved. The germline V gene encodes CDR1 SGHRS and CDR2 YFSETQ. This CDR3 has 13 residues. With 7 bases removed from V and 8 bases from J, the gap between germline ends came to 15 bases. Here the CDR3 DNA reads TGCGCCAGCGCGAGGGCCTCTGGCGAAAAACTGTTTTTT. As protein: CASARASGEKLFF.

This clonotype came up a few times. The chain couples TRBV19 to TRBJ2-6, with 8 bases that match TRBD1. This CDR3 is built from 16 residues. Germline assignment: CDR1 LNHDA and CDR2 SQIVND (reference sequence). The V segment lost 5 bases and the J segment 3 bases; nucleotides outside the gene matches: 6. The CDR3 nucleotides read TGTGCCAGTAGTGCAGGGGGCGCTTATGGGGCCAACGTCCTGACTTTC. Encoded protein: CASSAGGAYGANVLTF.

The V call is TRBV6-2 or TRBV6-3, the J call TRBJ1-5; TRBD1 agrees at 7 bases. CDR1 is MNHEY, CDR2 SVGEGT, per germline. The CDR3 loop spans 15 amino acids. Trimming at V came to 8 bases and at J to 8 bases, leaving 15 bases not matched to a gene. As DNA, the CDR3 is TGTGCCAGCGGAAGCGGGACAGCCTTACCTGAGCCCCAGCATTTT. Its translation is CASGSGTALPEPQHF.

This clonotype was seen repeatedly, ten times or more. The chain couples TRBV11-2 to TRBJ1-6; TRBD1 might be the D (5 bases). Germline V lookup: CDR1 SGHAT, CDR2 FQNNGV. CDR3 length: 13 residues. Trimming cost V 5 bases and J 7 bases, with 9 bases left between them. The CDR3 reads CASSPRQNSPLHF. The CDR3 DNA reads TGTGCCAGCAGCCCGCGACAGAATTCACCCCTCCACTTT.

This clonotype was detected only a few times. This chain joins TRBV7-9 and TRBJ2-7, with 7 bases lining up with TRBD1. The CDR3 is made up of 16 amino acids. CDR1 and CDR2 from the germline V gene are SEHNR and FQNEAQ (reference sequence). The ends lost 1 base at V and 2 bases at J; junction bases unmatched: 8. CDR3: CASSLGTGGFTYEQYF. CDR3 bases: TGTGCCAGCAGCTTAGGGACAGGAGGTTTCACCTACGAGCAGTACTTC.

This rearrangement joins TRBV6-2 or TRBV6-3 to TRBJ1-6; the D is unclear. The CDR3 extends over 12 amino acids. Germline CDR1 is MNHEY and CDR2 is SVGEGT. Trimming removed 6 bases at V and 13 bases at J, with 13 bases between. CDR3 region: CASRTQGVPLHF. The DNA of the CDR3 is TGTGCCAGCAGAACTCAAGGCGTCCCCCTCCACTTT.